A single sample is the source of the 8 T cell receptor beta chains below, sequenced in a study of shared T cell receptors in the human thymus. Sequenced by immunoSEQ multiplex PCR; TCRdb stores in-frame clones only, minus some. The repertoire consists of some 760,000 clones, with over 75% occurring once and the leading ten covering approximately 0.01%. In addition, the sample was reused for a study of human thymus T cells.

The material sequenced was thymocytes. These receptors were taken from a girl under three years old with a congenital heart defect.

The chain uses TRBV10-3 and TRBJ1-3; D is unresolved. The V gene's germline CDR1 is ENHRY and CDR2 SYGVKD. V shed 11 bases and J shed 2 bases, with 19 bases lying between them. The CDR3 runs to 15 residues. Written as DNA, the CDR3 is TGTGCCTCGGAATCCGCGGGAGATCCTGGAAACACCATATATTTT. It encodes CASESAGDPGNTIYF.

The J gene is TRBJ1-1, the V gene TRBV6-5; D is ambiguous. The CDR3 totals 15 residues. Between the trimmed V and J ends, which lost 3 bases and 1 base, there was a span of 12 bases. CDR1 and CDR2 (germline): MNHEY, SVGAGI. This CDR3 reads CASSYLGVKNTEAFF. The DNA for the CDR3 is TGTGCCAGCAGTTATCTCGGAGTTAAGAACACTGAAGCTTTCTTT.

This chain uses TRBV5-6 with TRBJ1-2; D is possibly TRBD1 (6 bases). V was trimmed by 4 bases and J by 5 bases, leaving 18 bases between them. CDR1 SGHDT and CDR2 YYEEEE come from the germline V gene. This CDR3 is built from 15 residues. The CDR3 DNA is TGTGCCAGCAGCCTTCGACAGGAGCCGGAGTATGGCTACACCTTC. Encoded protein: CASSLRQEPEYGYTF.

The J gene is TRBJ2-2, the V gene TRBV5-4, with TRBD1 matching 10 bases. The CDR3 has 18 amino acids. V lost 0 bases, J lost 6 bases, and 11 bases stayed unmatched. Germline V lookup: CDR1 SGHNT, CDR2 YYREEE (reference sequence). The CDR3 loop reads CASSLGGPDGQGAGELFF. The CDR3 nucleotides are TGTGCCAGCAGCTTGGGGGGCCCGGATGGACAGGGGGCCGGGGAGCTGTTTTTT.

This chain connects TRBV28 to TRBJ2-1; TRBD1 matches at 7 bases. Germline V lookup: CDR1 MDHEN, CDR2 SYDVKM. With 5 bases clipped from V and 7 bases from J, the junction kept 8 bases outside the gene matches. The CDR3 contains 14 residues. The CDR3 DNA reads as TGTGCCAGCAGTACGCTGGACAGGTTAAATGAGCAGTTCTTC. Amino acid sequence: CASSTLDRLNEQFF.

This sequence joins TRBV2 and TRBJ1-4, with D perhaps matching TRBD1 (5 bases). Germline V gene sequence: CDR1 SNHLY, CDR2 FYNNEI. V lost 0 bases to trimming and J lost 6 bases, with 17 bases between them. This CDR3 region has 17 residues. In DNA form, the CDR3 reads TGTGCCAGCAGTGAAGCTGTCGGGGGTGGGGATGATGAAAAACTGTTTTTT. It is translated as CASSEAVGGGDDEKLFF.

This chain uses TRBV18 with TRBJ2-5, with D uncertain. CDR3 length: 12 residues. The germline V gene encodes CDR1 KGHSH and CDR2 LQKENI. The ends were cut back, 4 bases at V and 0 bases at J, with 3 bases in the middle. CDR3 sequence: CASSRNQETQYF. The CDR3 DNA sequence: TGTGCCAGCTCACGTAACCAAGAGACCCAGTACTTC.

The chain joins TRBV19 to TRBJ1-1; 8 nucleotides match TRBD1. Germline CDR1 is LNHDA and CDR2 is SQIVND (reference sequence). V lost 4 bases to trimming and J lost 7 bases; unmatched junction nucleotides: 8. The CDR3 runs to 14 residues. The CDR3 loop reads CASSTPETGVEAFF. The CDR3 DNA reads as TGTGCCAGTAGTACACCAGAGACAGGGGTTGAAGCTTTCTTT.